One T cell receptor beta chain is described in this entry. Data came from immunoSEQ multiplex PCR; TCRdb stores just in-frame clones and leaves some out. The sample includes tens of thousands of clones, approximately 86% seen only once; the top ten take 1.5% to 2%. This sample was included in a study of blood T cell repertoires in COVID-19. The CDR3 is made up of 14 amino acids. Germline V gene data show CDR1 as MDHEN and CDR2 as SYDVKM. The V and J ends lost 5 bases and 9 bases, in that order; junction bases with no gene match: 10. The sequence was obtained from a woman aged 60-70 years with acute or convalescent COVID-19. Input material: peripheral blood. J is TRBJ2-1 and V is TRBV28; 7 bases are a match to TRBD1. The CDR3 reads CASSHNTGVGEQFF. The CDR3 bases are TGTGCCAGCAGTCATAACACAGGGGTTGGTGAGCAGTTCTTC.